Described below is a single T cell receptor (beta chain) sequence and its context. The antigen remains undetermined. This sample is part of a study of cytomegalovirus exposure and HLA in healthy donors. Germline assignment: CDR1 SQVTM and CDR2 ANQGSEA. CDR3 length: 13 amino acids. Amplification used 60 Vbeta primers and 13 Jbeta primers. Assay: immunoSEQ multiplex PCR; the TCRdb copy retains only in-frame clones and omits some. The data show approximately 160,000 clones, approximately 88% seen once. Findings and limits, study-wide: In a later analysis, 15,000 to 20,000 TCR beta sequences were associated with HLA alleles at 0.05 false discovery rate. For TCR beta chains, V- and J-gene trimming was later linked to a missense DCLRE1C variant. For most subjects, TCR beta sequences were reported to predict HLA-A and HLA-B alleles with accuracy.

This sequence joins TRBV29-1 and TRBJ2-5, with 13 bases lining up with TRBD2. The closer fit of TRBJ2-7 to the DNA end suggests the J call may be wrong. Sequenced input: PBMCs. This TCR came from a boy aged 2 to 10 in good health and CMV-seronegative. CDR3: CSVRTSGSYEQYF. As DNA, the CDR3 is TGCAGCGTTAGGACTAGCGGGAGCTACGAGCAGTACTTC.